This TCR beta chain appears in the sequencing data of a study of identical twins. Study-level results: Reduced insertions were recorded for abundant cord blood beta clonotypes, with no such pattern in memory repertoires. Out-of-frame alpha sequences that twins shared showed excess low generation probability.

This clonotype was detected ten times or more. The antigen is undetermined. One entry per CDR3 protein results from TCRdb running MiXCR on the 5' RACE reads. The profile shows just under 550,000 distinct CDR3 sequences, 12% to 15% of them singletons. The germline V and J ends were trimmed by 8 bases and 6 bases, with 19 bases remaining between them. This CDR3 is 14 amino acids long. These same records also appear under a second study, on yellow fever vaccine responses in identical twins.

What was sequenced was CD4+ T cells sorted from blood. The V call is TRBV12-3 or TRBV12-4, the J call TRBJ1-1; possibly TRBD1 for D (5 bases). The TCR comes from a woman younger than 30 in good health. The DNA for the CDR3 is TGTGCCAGCTCCGAGTCAGGGATCTTCGCTGAAGCTTTCTTT. The encoded protein is CASSESGIFAEAFF.